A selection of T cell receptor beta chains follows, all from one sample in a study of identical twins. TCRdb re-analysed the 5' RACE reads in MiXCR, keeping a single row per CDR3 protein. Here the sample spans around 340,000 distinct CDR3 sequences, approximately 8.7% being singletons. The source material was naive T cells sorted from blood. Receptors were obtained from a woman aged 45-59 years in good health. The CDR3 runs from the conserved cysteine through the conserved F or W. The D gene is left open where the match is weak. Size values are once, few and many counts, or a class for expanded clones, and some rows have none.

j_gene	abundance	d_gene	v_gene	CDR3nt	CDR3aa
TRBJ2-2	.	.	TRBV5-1	TGCGCCAGCAGCTTGGCCTCAGGGCCACCGAACACCGGGGAGCTGTTTTTT	CASSLASGPPNTGELFF
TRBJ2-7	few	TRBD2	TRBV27	TGTGCCAGCAGTATTAGGACTAGCGGGAGCTACGAGCAGTACTTC	CASSIRTSGSYEQYF
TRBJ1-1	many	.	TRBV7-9	TGTGCCAGCAGCCCTACGAACAGGGAGGGCACTGAAGCTTTCTTT	CASSPTNREGTEAFF
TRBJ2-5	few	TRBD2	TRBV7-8	TGTGCCAGCAGCCTCTCTGGGCTAGCGGGAGGCGGAGAGACCCAGTACTTC	CASSLSGLAGGGETQYF
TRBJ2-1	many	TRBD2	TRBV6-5	TGTGCCAGCAGTCTAGCGGGAGCCTACAATGAGCAGTTCTTC	CASSLAGAYNEQFF
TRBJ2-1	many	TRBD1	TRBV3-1	TGTGCCAGCAGCCAAGATGAAGGGGGCGGTGAGCAGTTCTTC	CASSQDEGGGEQFF
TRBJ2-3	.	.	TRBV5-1	TGCGCCAGCAGCATACCCACAGATACGCAGTATTTT	CASSIPTDTQYF
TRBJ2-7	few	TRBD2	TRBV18	TGTGCCAGCTCACCTGCTAGCGGCCATTACGAGCAGTACTTC	CASSPASGHYEQYF
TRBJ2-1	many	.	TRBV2	TGTGCCAGCAGGCCCCTAGTGGGGTTAAGTGAGCAGTTCTTC	CASRPLVGLSEQFF
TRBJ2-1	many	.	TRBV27	TGTGCCAGCAGGTCATTACCAGCTGGCGAGCAGTTCTTC	CASRSLPAGEQFF
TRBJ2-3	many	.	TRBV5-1	TGCGCCAGCAGCTTGGAAGGTTGGAACACAGATACGCAGTATTTT	CASSLEGWNTDTQYF
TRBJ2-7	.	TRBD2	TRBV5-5	TGTGCCAGCAGCTCGATAGCGGGATTGTCCTACGAGCAGTACTTC	CASSSIAGLSYEQYF
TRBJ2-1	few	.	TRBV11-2	TGTGCCAGCAGCTTCAGGGGCGGGAGCGAGCAGTTCTTC	CASSFRGGSEQFF
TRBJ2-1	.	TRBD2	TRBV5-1	TGCGCCAGCAGCTTGGGACTAGCTAATGATGAGCAGTTCTTC	CASSLGLANDEQFF
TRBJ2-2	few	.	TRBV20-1	TGCAGTGCTAGAGTCGAGGTGAACACCGGGGAGCTGTTTTTT	CSARVEVNTGELFF
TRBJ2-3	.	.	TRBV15	TGTGCCACCAGCAGAGGGGCCAGCGGGAGCACAGATACGCAGTATTTT	CATSRGASGSTDTQYF